This T cell receptor beta chain was obtained from a study of T cells in Graves' hyperthyroidism and ophthalmopathy. Broader study findings: Also found in blood were most expanded thyroid clonotypes above 0.001. Ophthalmopathy onset followed model prediction by a median approximately six months.

Using RNA transcripts as the source, TCR beta CDR3 regions were amplified. Initially, a first-round RT-PCR of the TCR CDR3 employed the HTBI primer set. TCRdb analysed the multiplex PCR reads with MiXCR anew, one entry per CDR3 protein. Altogether 480,000 or so distinct CDR3 sequences are present, around 50% being singletons, with the ten largest covering around 47%. Remarks on this clonotype: Antigen specificity is unknown.

Sequenced input: peripheral blood or thyroid tissue (not recorded which). The source is an adult woman with Graves' disease, either hyperthyroidism or ophthalmopathy (not recorded which).

The CDR3 region has the DNA TGTGCCAGCAGCCGAGGGGAGACCTACGAGCAGTACTTC. It is translated as CASSRGETYEQYF. The rearrangement uses TRBV5-6 and TRBJ2-7; the D gene could be TRBD1 or TRBD2 (5 bases each). The germline V gene has CDR1 SGHDT and CDR2 YYEEEE. The CDR3 is made up of 13 amino acids. Between the trimmed V and J ends, which lost 4 bases and 2 bases, there was a span of 10 bases.